The entry that follows covers one T cell receptor beta chain sequence. Germline CDR1 reads MNHEY; CDR2 reads SVGEGT. With 2 bases clipped from V and 0 bases from J, the junction kept 2 bases outside the gene matches. This CDR3 contains 15 residues. The sample originates from a study of blood T cell repertoires in COVID-19. Study overall: Collection of acute and convalescent COVID-19 samples took place in the United States, Italy and Spain.

Authors' data handling: Nucleated cell counts were estimated from reference gene primer amplification. The assay was immunoSEQ multiplex PCR, and TCRdb's table has in-frame clones only and misses some. V, J and clone size are those of that table, while D and trimming were read from the DNA. The repertoire holds 60,000 to 70,000 clones, with around 85% as singletons. The sequence came from a man between 45 and 60 years old with active COVID-19. Sequencing input: peripheral blood. This chain connects TRBV6-2 or TRBV6-3 to TRBJ1-2; 8 positions agree with TRBD1. CDR3 region: CASSYRDRPNYGYTF. The DNA of the CDR3 is TGTGCCAGCAGTTACCGGGACAGGCCTAACTATGGCTACACCTTC.